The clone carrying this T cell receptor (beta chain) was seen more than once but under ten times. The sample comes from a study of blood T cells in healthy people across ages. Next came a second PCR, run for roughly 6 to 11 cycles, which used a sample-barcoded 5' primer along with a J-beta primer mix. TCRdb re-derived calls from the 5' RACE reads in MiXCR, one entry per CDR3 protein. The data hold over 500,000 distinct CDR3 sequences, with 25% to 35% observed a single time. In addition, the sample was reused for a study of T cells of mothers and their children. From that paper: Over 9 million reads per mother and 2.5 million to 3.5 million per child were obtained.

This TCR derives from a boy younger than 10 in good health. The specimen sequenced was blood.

The CDR3 is CASLVTYRSGELFF. DNA of the CDR3: TGTGCCAGTCTGGTTACCTACAGGTCCGGGGAGCTGTTTTTT. The chain is built from TRBV6-5 and TRBJ2-2; weak D call: TRBD1 (5 bases). The V and J ends lost 9 bases and 6 bases respectively, with 17 bases between them. The germline V gene has CDR1 MNHEY and CDR2 SVGAGI. This CDR3 spans 14 amino acids.